These T cell receptor beta chains were read from a single sample in a study of CD8 T cells in ankylosing spondylitis. Each CDR3 protein is one row after TCRdb ran MiXCR on the 5' RACE reads. The sample records roughly 670,000 distinct CDR3 sequences, 15% to 20% being singletons. Source material: blood, either unsorted or a sorted T cell fraction (not recorded which). These receptors all come from a male donor with ankylosing spondylitis. Each CDR3 is given with its conserved first and last residue. Fields, in order: D gene, V gene, J gene, clone size, CDR3 DNA, CDR3 protein. A D gene is named only where the DNA matches it firmly. Size is omitted from some rows. Given values are once, few, many or a class for expanded clones.

TRBD2,TRBV5-6,TRBJ2-3,few,TGTGCCAGCAGCTTCGGCCTAGCGGGGGGCTATAGCACAGATACGCAGTATTTT,CASSFGLAGGYSTDTQYF
-,TRBV12-3/TRBV12-4,TRBJ1-4,-,TGTGCCAGCAGTCGCATGGGAGGGGGGGCTGAAAAACTGTTTTTT,CASSRMGGGAEKLFF
-,TRBV4-1,TRBJ2-7,-,TGCGCCAGCAGCCAACTACAAGGGCACGAGCAGTACTTC,CASSQLQGHEQYF
-,TRBV20-1,TRBJ2-2,few,TGCAGTGCCCCAGGAGACAGGCCTAGAACCGGGGAGCTGTTTTTT,CSAPGDRPRTGELFF
TRBD2,TRBV20-1,TRBJ2-5,-,TGCAGTGCTTGGGGTCAAGCGAGGGTCGGGGGGCAAGAGACCCAGTACTTC,CSAWGQARVGGQETQYF
-,TRBV6-5,TRBJ2-1,few,TGTGCCAGCAGTTACACGCTTGGCAATGAGCAGTTCTTC,CASSYTLGNEQFF
-,TRBV12-3/TRBV12-4,TRBJ2-7,many,TGTGCCAGCAGTTTGGAGGGGGTATCCTACGAGCAGTACTTC,CASSLEGVSYEQYF
-,TRBV4-1,TRBJ1-4,few,TGCGCCAGCAGGAGGATTCCAACTAATGAAAAACTGTTTTTT,CASRRIPTNEKLFF
-,TRBV27,TRBJ2-1,-,TGTGCCAGCAGTTTACTGTCTGGACAGAACAATGAGCAGTTCTTC,CASSLLSGQNNEQFF
-,TRBV20-1,TRBJ2-2,-,TGCAGTGCTCAGTCGGACACCGGGGAGCTGTTTTTT,CSAQSDTGELFF
TRBD1,TRBV5-1,TRBJ1-5,few,TGCGCCAGCGCCCCCGGGACAGGGGGAAATCAGCCCCAGCATTTT,CASAPGTGGNQPQHF
-,TRBV14,TRBJ2-1,-,TGTGCCAGCAGCCAAGATCGACTGGCAAGTCACAATGAGCAGTTCTTC,CASSQDRLASHNEQFF
TRBD1,TRBV6-2/TRBV6-3,TRBJ1-5,few,TGTGCCAGCAGTTACACCGGGACAGACAATCAGCCCCAGCATTTT,CASSYTGTDNQPQHF
-,TRBV20-1,TRBJ2-7,once,TGCAGTGCTAGAGATCTTTCAGGGAACCTCCGGCAGTACTTC,CSARDLSGNLRQYF
-,TRBV6-5,TRBJ1-1,-,TGTGCCAGCAGTTACGGGAGGAACACTGAAGCTTTCTTT,CASSYGRNTEAFF
TRBD2,TRBV7-2,TRBJ2-1,few,TGTGCCAGCAGCTTTAGCGGGGGGGTTAATCATGAGCAGTTCTTC,CASSFSGGVNHEQFF
-,TRBV20-1,TRBJ2-4,-,TGCAGTGCTAGAATTCTAGCCAAAAACATTCAGTACTTC,CSARILAKNIQYF
-,TRBV5-1,TRBJ2-1,-,TGCGCCAGCAGCGCAGATGACAGCTACTCCTACAATGAGCAGTTCTTC,CASSADDSYSYNEQFF
-,TRBV7-9,TRBJ2-7,few,TGTGCCAGCAGCCGAAACTGGGAGGACTACGAGCAGTACTTC,CASSRNWEDYEQYF
TRBD1,TRBV6-6,TRBJ1-2,-,TGTGCCAGCAGTTCTTGGACAGGGGGCTACACCTTC,CASSSWTGGYTF
TRBD1,TRBV20-1,TRBJ2-1,few,TGCAGTGCTATTGGGACAGGCTCCTACAATGAGCAGTTCTTC,CSAIGTGSYNEQFF
-,TRBV29-1,TRBJ1-1,-,TGCAGCGTTTGGGAGGGGAGTGACACTGAAGCTTTCTTT,CSVWEGSDTEAFF
TRBD1,TRBV29-1,TRBJ1-2,few,TGCAGCGTGAGGACAGGGGTGGACTATGGCTACACCTTC,CSVRTGVDYGYTF
-,TRBV29-1,TRBJ2-1,few,TGCAGCTCCGTGAGGGGATACAATGAGCAGTTCTTC,CSSVRGYNEQFF
TRBD2,TRBV28,TRBJ2-1,few,TGTGCCAGCACCCTGGAACTAGCGACATCCTACAATGAGCAGTTCTTC,CASTLELATSYNEQFF
-,TRBV20-1,TRBJ2-7,few,TGCAGTGCTAGGTGGGGGCCTGGGGACAACGAGCAGTACTTC,CSARWGPGDNEQYF
-,TRBV20-1,TRBJ2-5,-,TGCAGCGCGTGGGAAGAGAGGGAGACCCAGTACTTC,CSAWEERETQYF
TRBD2,TRBV20-1,TRBJ2-2,few,TGCAGTGCCCCGACGGGGGGGTTTTCCGGGGAGCTGTTTTTT,CSAPTGGFSGELFF
-,TRBV7-8,TRBJ1-6,few,TGTGCCAGCAGCTTAGAATCGCGCAGGCTCCGATCACCCCTCCACTTT,CASSLESRRLRSPLHF
-,TRBV27,TRBJ2-7,few,TGTGCCAGCAGTTTAAAGGTTGGCTACGAGCAGTACTTC,CASSLKVGYEQYF
TRBD1,TRBV11-1,TRBJ2-1,-,TGTGCCAGCAGCTTACCCCGGTTCGGGACAGGGTCCCGAGGTCGGATGAATGAGCAGTTCTTC,CASSLPRFGTGSRGRMNEQFF
-,TRBV5-1,TRBJ1-1,-,TGCGCCAGCAGCTTATTAACAGGGCCGGCCACTGAAGCTTTCTTT,CASSLLTGPATEAFF
TRBD1,TRBV11-2,TRBJ2-2,-,TGTGCCAGCAGGCGGGCCGGGACAGAGAACACCGGGGAGCTGTTTTTT,CASRRAGTENTGELFF
-,TRBV29-1,TRBJ2-7,-,TGCAGCGTTGTGGGACGAACATACGAGCAGTACTTC,CSVVGRTYEQYF
TRBD1,TRBV11-2,TRBJ2-2,-,TGTGCCAGCAGCTACCAGGACAGGGGGGGCGGGGAGCTGTTTTTT,CASSYQDRGGGELFF
-,TRBV5-1,TRBJ1-1,-,TGCGCCAGCAGCTTGGCCGGGGGAACGGGGCATACTGAAGCTTTCTTT,CASSLAGGTGHTEAFF
TRBD2,TRBV7-9,TRBJ2-1,few,TGTGCCAGCAGCTCGGACAGGGGACTAGCGGTATACAATGAGCAGTTCTTC,CASSSDRGLAVYNEQFF
-,TRBV5-1,TRBJ2-7,-,TGCGCCAGCAGCTTGGCGGGCGGATTCCCCTACGAGCAGTACTTC,CASSLAGGFPYEQYF
TRBD1,TRBV7-2,TRBJ1-1,few,TGTGCCAGCAGCTTCCAGGGGGCGAGCACTGAAGCTTTCTTT,CASSFQGASTEAFF
-,TRBV7-8,TRBJ2-7,few,TGTGCCAGCAGCTTAGTCGGGTGGAGGGGTCCATCCGTCCCCGTCTACGAGCAGTACTTC,CASSLVGWRGPSVPVYEQYF
TRBD2,TRBV4-2,TRBJ2-7,few,TGTGCCAGCAGCCAAACCGGGACTAGCGGGAGCTCCTACGAGCAGTACTTC,CASSQTGTSGSSYEQYF
TRBD1,TRBV2,TRBJ1-2,-,TGTGCCAGCAGTAACCCCCGGGGGGACAGGAGCCCACCATTCTATGGCTACACCTTC,CASSNPRGDRSPPFYGYTF
-,TRBV5-1,TRBJ2-1,few,TGCGCCAGCAGGGGGGCTAGCGATAATGAGCAGTTCTTC,CASRGASDNEQFF
TRBD1,TRBV7-3,TRBJ2-1,-,TGTGCCAGCAGCCCTACAGGGGACAATGAGCAGTTCTTC,CASSPTGDNEQFF
TRBD2,TRBV3-1,TRBJ2-3,-,TGTGCCAGCAGCCGCCTCGCTAGCGGGGGGACAGATACGCAGTATTTT,CASSRLASGGTDTQYF
-,TRBV24-1,TRBJ1-2,-,TGTGCCACCAGTGACCTCTCGTACCGGGACTATGGCTACACCTTC,CATSDLSYRDYGYTF
TRBD1,TRBV28,TRBJ1-5,few,TGTGCCAGCAGTCCTGTCCAACAGGGGATTTCCAATCAGCCCCAGCATTTT,CASSPVQQGISNQPQHF
TRBD2,TRBV10-3,TRBJ2-3,many,TGTGCCATCAGTGATTTAGCGGGAGCGACAGATACGCAGTATTTT,CAISDLAGATDTQYF
-,TRBV11-2,TRBJ2-2,few,TGTGCCAGCAGCTCATTAACCGGGACAACGAACACCGGGGAGCTGTTTTTT,CASSSLTGTTNTGELFF
TRBD2,TRBV7-9,TRBJ2-7,few,TGTGCCAGCAGCCCAGCGGGGGCAGGGTCCTACGAGCAGTACTTC,CASSPAGAGSYEQYF
TRBD2,TRBV9,TRBJ2-1,-,TGTGCCAGCAGCGTAACGACCGGGGGGGCCATGAATGAGCAGTTCTTC,CASSVTTGGAMNEQFF
-,TRBV15,TRBJ1-2,few,TGTGCCACCAGCAGAGAGGGGGGGTGGCAGCATGGCTACACCTTC,CATSREGGWQHGYTF
-,TRBV27,TRBJ1-1,few,TGTGCCAGCAGTTTATTGTGGGGCGCTGAAGCTTTCTTT,CASSLLWGAEAFF
TRBD2,TRBV6-2/TRBV6-3,TRBJ2-1,few,TGTGCCAGCAGGGCCCTAGCGGGGGATACCTCCTACAATGAGCAGTTCTTC,CASRALAGDTSYNEQFF
TRBD2,TRBV5-4,TRBJ2-1,many,TGTGCCAGCAGCTTGTGGGGGGGCAATGAGCAGTTCTTC,CASSLWGGNEQFF